This T cell receptor (beta chain) was recovered during a study of cytotoxic CD8 clonotypes in ibrutinib-treated CLL. Clones were read by immunoSEQ multiplex PCR, and TCRdb kept only the in-frame ones, dropping some. Found here are more than 110,000 clones, more than 75% of them singletons; the top ten hold about 4.7%. This CDR3 has 15 residues. The germline V gene encodes CDR1 SGHRS and CDR2 YFSETQ. V gave up 0 bases and J gave up 10 bases; unmatched junction bases: 8. The rearrangement uses TRBV5-1 and TRBJ2-4; the match to TRBD2 covers 9 bases. This specimen consisted of PBMCs, obtained after 24 months of ibrutinib treatment. The receptor was isolated from a human donor with chronic lymphocytic leukemia. CDR3 amino acids: CASSLGGTSRQIQYF. The CDR3 DNA follows: TGCGCCAGCAGCTTGGGAGGGACTAGCCGCCAGATTCAGTACTTC.